This entry lists 26 T cell receptor beta chains sequenced from one sample in a study of sequential checkpoint blockade in melanoma. Treatment denoted: randomized to nivolumab then ipilimumab (arm A) or the reverse (arm B). Clones were read by immunoSEQ multiplex PCR, and TCRdb kept only the in-frame ones, dropping some. The profile covers about 5,300 clones, with approximately 54% appearing a single time and 43% taken by the ten largest. Sample: CD8+ T cells sorted from blood (inferred from file names), taken from a patient given nivolumab and ipilimumab in sequence. The receptors were gathered from a human donor with melanoma.

The chain recombines TRBV5-6 with TRBJ2-6, with D unresolved. CDR1 and CDR2 from the germline V gene are SGHDT and YYEEEE. The V gene lost 3 bases and the J gene lost 0 bases, with 7 bases spanning the gap. The CDR3 spans 15 residues. The CDR3 reads CASSSQYSGANVLTF. In nucleotides, the CDR3 is TGTGCCAGCAGCTCACAATACTCTGGGGCCAACGTCCTGACTTTC. Full variable domain (missing parts from reference TRBV5-6 and TRBJ2-6): DAGVTQSPTHLIKTRGQQVTLRCSPKSGHDTVSWYQQALGQGPQFIFQYYEEEERQRGNFPDRFSGHQFPNYSSELNVNALLLGDSALYLCASSSQYSGANVLTFGAGSRLTVL.

The chain links TRBV6-6 to TRBJ2-3; 9 bases match TRBD1. This CDR3 region has 15 residues. The junction had 6 bases not matched to a gene; V was cut back by 0 bases and J by 8 bases. Germline assignment: CDR1 MNHNY and CDR2 SVGAGI (reference sequence). The CDR3 here is CASSYSTGGLGTQYF. The CDR3 coding sequence is TGTGCCAGCAGTTACTCGACAGGGGGTTTGGGTACGCAGTATTTT.

The V gene is TRBV9, the J gene TRBJ1-2, with 10 bases lining up with TRBD1. The length of the CDR3 is 14 residues. V shed 4 bases and J 6 bases; nucleotides not matched to a gene: 6. The germline V gene has CDR1 SGDLS and CDR2 YYNGEE. The CDR3 loop is CASSLQGTGDGYTF. CDR3 bases: TGTGCCAGCAGCCTACAGGGGACAGGGGATGGCTACACCTTC.

This chain joins TRBV28 and TRBJ1-2; 10 bases are shared with TRBD1. V lost 7 bases, J lost 0 bases, and 11 bases stayed unmatched. The germline V gene has CDR1 MDHEN and CDR2 SYDVKM. This CDR3 has 17 residues. The CDR3 nucleotides read TGTGCCAGCACGGCACGGACAGGGGGTTGGACTAACTATGGCTACACCTTC. It encodes CASTARTGGWTNYGYTF.

The chain has TRBV7-9 and TRBJ1-2; a weak D match, TRBD1 (5 bases). CDR3 length: 15 amino acids. The germline V and J ends were trimmed by 3 bases and 0 bases, with 11 bases remaining between them. Looked up from germline, CDR1 is SEHNR and CDR2 is FQNEAQ (reference sequence). The CDR3 sequence is CASSFGGRANYGYTF. The CDR3 DNA reads as TGTGCCAGCAGCTTTGGCGGCAGGGCTAACTATGGCTACACCTTC.

The V gene is TRBV6-6, the J gene TRBJ1-2; maybe TRBD1 (5 bases). The V gene's germline CDR1 is MNHNY and CDR2 SVGAGI (reference sequence). There are 15 residues in the CDR3. V lost 6 bases and J lost 1, with 15 bases in between. CDR3 sequence reads: CASSLSRVLNYGYTF. The CDR3 coding sequence is TGTGCCAGCAGCCTAAGCAGGGTCCTTAACTATGGCTACACCTTC.

This clone was counted only a few times. The V gene is TRBV4-3, the J gene TRBJ2-7, with a weak D call TRBD2 (7 bases). The CDR3 totals 15 residues. Germline lookup yields CDR1 LGHNA and CDR2 YSLEER. With 0 bases removed from V and 5 bases from J, the gap between germline ends came to 14 bases. CDR3 nucleotide sequence: TGCGCCAGCAGCCAAGAGTGGGGGGGCCGGAACGAGCAGTACTTC. This encodes CASSQEWGGRNEQYF.

This sequence joins TRBV27 and TRBJ1-4; TRBD1 is a possible D gene (6 bases). The CDR3 runs 15 residues. Deletions cut 4 bases from V and 0 bases from J, with 9 bases between. Germline CDR1 MNHEY, CDR2 SMNVEV (reference sequence). CDR3 residues: CASSSRQATNEKLFF. The CDR3 DNA reads TGTGCCAGCAGTTCTCGACAGGCAACTAATGAAAAACTGTTTTTT.

The chain combines TRBV7-9 with TRBJ1-2; TRBD1 matches 8 bases. V lost 5 bases to trimming and J lost 4 bases; unmatched junction nucleotides: 6. Germline lookup yields CDR1 SEHNR and CDR2 FQNEAQ (reference sequence). The CDR3 has 14 residues. The CDR3 nucleotides read TGTGCCAGCAGCCCAGGACAGGGCGGCTATGGCTACACCTTC. It yields the protein CASSPGQGGYGYTF.

This clone appeared once. CDR3: CASSLSRAGGNEQYF. The DNA for the CDR3 is TGTGCCAGCAGTTTATCCCGGGCAGGGGGCAACGAGCAGTACTTC. This chain joins TRBV27 and TRBJ2-7; 8 bases fit TRBD1. This CDR3 region has 15 residues. CDR1 is MNHEY and CDR2 is SMNVEV in the germline V gene (reference sequence). Unmatched junction bases numbered 6, after V lost 0 bases and J lost 5 bases.

The chain recombines TRBV28 with TRBJ2-3; D unresolved. Germline V gives CDR1 MDHEN, CDR2 SYDVKM. V lost 4 bases and J 6 bases, leaving 8 bases between the germline ends. The CDR3 loop spans 12 amino acids. The CDR3 DNA follows: TGTGCCAGCAGTTCCCTATCGGATACGCAGTATTTT. It translates to CASSSLSDTQYF.

As concerns this clone: Different DNA sequences within this sample yield the same CDR3. The chain links TRBV18 to TRBJ1-1; D ambiguous. The germline V gene has CDR1 KGHSH and CDR2 LQKENI. The CDR3 runs 14 residues. The V and J ends lost 4 bases and 3 bases respectively, with 12 bases between them. The CDR3 reads CASSRVRGDTEAFF. Written as DNA, the CDR3 is TGTGCCAGCTCACGGGTCCGGGGAGACACTGAAGCTTTCTTT. The full variable domain, with the rest looked up from reference TRBV18 and TRBJ1-1, is NAGVMQNPRHLVRRRGQEARLRCSPMKGHSHVYWYRQLPEEGLKFMVYLQKENIIDESGMPKERFSAEFPKEGPSILRIQQVVRGDSAAYFCASSRVRGDTEAFFGQGTRLTVV.

The CDR3 spells CASSGLARANEQFF. CDR3 nucleotide sequence: TGTGCCAGCAGCGGGCTAGCGCGGGCCAATGAGCAGTTCTTC. V is TRBV9 and J is TRBJ2-1, with a weak D call TRBD2 (6 bases). V was cut by 3 bases and J by 6 bases, with 13 bases left in between. Germline loops: CDR1 SGDLS, CDR2 YYNGEE. There are 14 residues in the CDR3.

The rearrangement uses TRBV7-2 and TRBJ1-4; D perhaps matches TRBD1 (5 bases). Trimming stripped 1 base from V and 7 bases from J, with 7 bases between. The CDR3 sequence is 13 residues long. Germline assignment: CDR1 SGHTA and CDR2 FQGNSA. The DNA for the CDR3 is TGTGCCAGCAGCTTAGAGGGGATTGAAAAACTGTTTTTT. Its protein product is CASSLEGIEKLFF.

This CDR3 is CASSEAAAGNYGYTF. DNA for the CDR3: TGTGCCAGCAGTGAAGCTGCGGCAGGGAACTATGGCTACACCTTC. The chain couples TRBV2 to TRBJ1-2, with a tentative D call TRBD1 (5 bases). The CDR3 is 15 amino acids. CDR1 SNHLY and CDR2 FYNNEI come from the germline V gene. Deletions cut 0 bases from V and 2 bases from J, with 10 bases between.

This clone was seen a few times. This chain uses TRBV6-5 with TRBJ1-2, with 7 bases matching TRBD1. The CDR3 runs to 14 residues. Trimming at V came to 5 bases and at J to 3 bases, leaving 6 bases not matched to a gene. In germline, CDR1 is MNHEY, CDR2 SVGAGI. The CDR3 DNA follows: TGTGCCAGCAGTCCTTCGACAGGGCACTATGGCTACACCTTC. It encodes CASSPSTGHYGYTF.

The table lists this clone with a count of one. This rearrangement joins TRBV6-5 to TRBJ1-2; 8 bases fit TRBD1. The CDR3 is made up of 15 amino acids. Germline V lookup: CDR1 MNHEY, CDR2 SVGAGI. With V trimmed by 1 base and J by 7 bases, 8 bases remained unmatched. In DNA, the CDR3 is TGTGCCAGCAGTTACTTACCGGGACAGGTAACTGGCTACACCTTC. Protein: CASSYLPGQVTGYTF.

Judged by abundance, this clone is large. V is TRBV7-9 and J is TRBJ2-6; D gene unclear. V lost 4 bases and J 0 bases, leaving 7 bases between the germline ends. The CDR3 covers 15 residues. Germline CDR1 is SEHNR and CDR2 is FQNEAQ (reference sequence). CDR3 residues: CASSSQYSGANVLTF. The CDR3 DNA sequence: TGTGCCAGCAGCTCACAATACTCTGGGGCCAACGTCCTGACTTTC.

This clone was found a few times. The genes are TRBV5-1 and TRBJ2-3, with 8 bases matching TRBD2. Germline lookup yields CDR1 SGHRS and CDR2 YFSETQ. J gave up 0 bases and V 2 bases, and 8 bases lay outside the gene matches. The CDR3 runs to 17 residues. CDR3 sequence (DNA): TGCGCCAGCAGCTTCAGGGCACTAGCGGCTAGCACAGATACGCAGTATTTT. It codes for CASSFRALAASTDTQYF.

Comment on this clone: Distinct nucleotide sequences in the sample also encode this CDR3. The chain links TRBV11-2 to TRBJ2-7; 7 bases fit TRBD1. Trimming cost V 1 base and J 7 bases; bases outside gene matches: 4. The CDR3 loop spans 13 amino acids. Germline CDR1 is SGHAT and CDR2 is FQNNGV. Written as DNA, the CDR3 is TGTGCCAGCAGCTTAGGACAGGGTGGAGAGCAGTACTTC. Its translation: CASSLGQGGEQYF.

The chain has TRBV6-1 and TRBJ2-1; D may be TRBD2 (7 bases). Germline CDR1 is MNHNS and CDR2 is SASEGT. Between the trimmed V and J ends, which lost 1 base and 10 bases, there was a span of 20 bases. The CDR3 loop spans 16 amino acids. The CDR3 loop is CASSEEVWGGRREQFF. CDR3 bases: TGTGCCAGCAGTGAAGAGGTGTGGGGGGGCCGGCGGGAGCAGTTCTTC.

The J gene is TRBJ2-4, the V gene TRBV7-2; a weak D match, TRBD1 (5 bases). V was cut by 2 bases and J by 2 bases, with 10 bases left in between. CDR3 length: 15 amino acids. Germline V gene data show CDR1 as SGHTA and CDR2 as FQGNSA. In nucleotides, the CDR3 is TGTGCCAGCAGCTTAACGCAGGGAACCAAAAACATTCAGTACTTC. Its protein is CASSLTQGTKNIQYF.

The chain links TRBV11-2 to TRBJ2-3, with 11 bases aligning to TRBD2. Germline values: CDR1 SGHAT, CDR2 FQNNGV. The CDR3 is 19 amino acids. V lost 4 bases, J lost 0 bases, and 12 bases stayed unmatched. The CDR3 region is CASSSKTPTSGDSTDTQYF. The CDR3, as DNA: TGTGCCAGCAGCTCAAAAACTCCGACTAGCGGGGATAGCACAGATACGCAGTATTTT.

The chain employs TRBV9 and TRBJ2-3; TRBD1 matches 11 bases. This CDR3 contains 16 residues. The V gene end was trimmed by 0 bases and the J gene end by 8 bases; junction bases not matched to a gene: 8. Germline V gene data show CDR1 as SGDLS and CDR2 as YYNGEE. CDR3 loop: CASSVEDRGRRATQYF. The DNA of the CDR3 is TGTGCCAGCAGCGTAGAGGACAGGGGGCGAAGGGCTACGCAGTATTTT.

The chain uses TRBV27 and TRBJ2-7, with TRBD1 identical over 10 bases. Trimming removed 4 bases from V and 4 bases from J; junction bases left unmatched: 4. This CDR3 comprises 14 residues. Germline loops: CDR1 MNHEY, CDR2 SMNVEV (reference sequence). The CDR3, as DNA: TGTGCCAGCAGTTCCCGGGACAGGGGTTACGAGCAGTACTTC. Its translation is CASSSRDRGYEQYF.

There are a few counts of this clone. The rearrangement joins TRBV4-3 to TRBJ1-6; no reliable D call. The CDR3 contains 15 residues. V was clipped by 0 bases and J by 8 bases, with 11 bases between them. Germline V gene sequence: CDR1 LGHNA, CDR2 YSLEER. CDR3 amino acids: CASSQEVDNYSPLHF. CDR3 DNA sequence: TGCGCCAGCAGCCAAGAAGTAGACAACTATTCACCCCTCCACTTT.